These 5 T cell receptor beta chains were sequenced from one sample in a study of cytomegalovirus exposure and HLA in healthy donors. PCR primers comprised 60 Vbeta and 13 Jbeta primers. Only in-frame clones appear in the TCRdb table, and some are missing; sequencing was by immunoSEQ multiplex PCR. The repertoire holds about 170,000 clones, with about four fifths as singletons. Sequencing input: PBMCs. All receptors come from a man aged 30-40 years in good health and CMV-seropositive.

V gene TRBV6-1 combines with J gene TRBJ2-5, with TRBD2 matching over 7 bases. The CDR3 totals 18 residues. Germline V gene sequence: CDR1 MNHNS, CDR2 SASEGT. V lost 2 bases to trimming and J lost 3 bases; unmatched junction nucleotides: 15. The CDR3 region is CASSENNQKVGGKETQYF. Here the CDR3 DNA reads TGTGCCAGCAGTGAAAACAACCAAAAGGTCGGGGGGAAAGAGACCCAGTACTTC.

The chain combines TRBV18 with TRBJ1-5; D unclear. V lost 2 bases, J lost 5 bases, and 7 bases lay in between. Germline values: CDR1 KGHSH, CDR2 LQKENI. This CDR3 comprises 13 residues. For the CDR3, the DNA is TGTGCCAGCTCACCAGGTACAGATCAGCCCCAGCATTTT. This codes for CASSPGTDQPQHF.

CDR3 DNA sequence: TGTGCCAGCAGCTTACAAGCACAGGGGGAGCTGTTTTTT. This sequence encodes CASSLQAQGELFF. The chain has TRBV7-3 and TRBJ2-2; the D is unclear. This CDR3 contains 13 residues. Germline V CDR1 and CDR2: SGHTA, FQGTGA. V gave up 2 bases and J gave up 8 bases, with 9 bases separating them.

This chain uses TRBV27 with TRBJ1-2, with D tentatively TRBD1 (6 bases). V was trimmed by 2 bases and J by 6 bases, leaving 10 bases between them. CDR1 and CDR2 from the germline V gene are MNHEY and SMNVEV (reference sequence). The CDR3 is 13 amino acids. The CDR3 nucleotides are TGTGCCAGCAGTTTAAAACAGGGAAATGGCTACACCTTC. Residues: CASSLKQGNGYTF.

This chain joins TRBV19 and TRBJ2-5; the match to TRBD2 covers 8 bases. The germline CDR1 and CDR2 sequences are LNHDA and SQIVND (reference sequence). The CDR3 covers 15 residues. V was pared by 3 bases and J by 5 bases, with 8 bases of the junction left unmatched. CDR3 amino acids: CASSISGSGGETQYF. The CDR3 coding sequence is TGTGCCAGTAGTATCTCGGGCAGCGGGGGTGAGACCCAGTACTTC.